This T cell receptor (beta chain) was obtained from a study of blood T cells in healthy people across ages (dated by TCRdb to the mid-2010s). Some background on the complete study: In model experiments, template switching captured about one uniquely barcoded TCR beta cDNA molecule for every two T cells. Four age groups were formed from the donors: young (average approximately 15 years), middle-aged (roughly 38), aged (around 68) and long-lived (more than 75). To avoid experimental bias, donors of different ages were distributed randomly across sequencing lanes. Two additional independent replicas of 1 million unique cDNA reads from the same blood draw were analyzed for two donors (one aged 18 to 30 and one aged 80 or older). To track age-related changes in TCR beta repertoire diversity, the study relied on deep sequencing normalized with unique cDNA molecular identifiers.

The donors were some 36 Caucasian individuals from Russia, aged about 6 to 100 years, who were systemically healthy. About 9.8 milliliters of peripheral blood were drawn from each donor into EDTA-treated Vacutainer tubes. PBMCs were isolated by Ficoll-Paque density-gradient centrifugation, with at least 6 million obtained per sample. Total RNA, at least 6 micrograms per sample, was extracted from PBMCs with Trizol reagent. Naive CD45RAhigh/CD27high T cell percentages were measured by flow cytometry on a PBMC aliquot from every donor. Turning to this clonotype: Its antigen is unknown. Base qualities are not provided; no much larger clone lies one nucleotide away.

What the authors observed across the whole study: Observed TCR beta diversity per million T cells fell roughly linearly with age, and a significant reduction was already apparent by age around 39. Bulk unsorted PBMC profiling prevented conclusive comparison of naive and antigen-experienced compartments. Because donor CMV infection status was unknown, age-related changes in expanded clonotypes were potentially confounded. Observed TCR beta diversity correlated strongly with the percentage of naive T cells measured by flow cytometry. The long-lived group showed more naive CD4+ T cells, fewer expanded clones and increased TCR diversity than the aged group, suggesting age selection. Estimates of total diversity based on one million sequenced T cells were regarded as lower bounds and as underestimates.

The receptor library was made with 5' RACE. Reads for this sample came from an Illumina HiSeq 2500. A second PCR of 7 to 11 cycles was performed with a sample-barcoded 5' primer and a J-beta primer mix. Each TCR beta cDNA molecule received a unique molecular identifier from a template-switch 5' adaptor carrying 12 random nucleotides. Each sample yielded at least 3 million CDR3-containing paired-end reads. All of the RNA was converted into first-strand cDNA using the Mint cDNA synthesis kit, with a TRBC-specific oligonucleotide serving as the primer. Following uracil-DNA glycosylase treatment, a first 18-cycle PCR with universal primers M1SS and BC2_uni_R was performed on all cDNA. In the source study's methods: For normalization, 1 million high-quality reads, each with a distinct molecular identifier, were randomly selected from each sample. Instead of being binned into consensus sequences, reads with shared molecular identifiers were discarded. CDR3 identification, clonotype clustering and error correction used MiTCR with a Q25 quality threshold and the strictest error-elimination algorithm. A nonparametric unseen species model with Euler transformation was used to estimate lower-bound total TCR beta diversity. The raw public data were reprocessed by TCRdb itself: fastp quality trimming at Q25, MiXCR clonotype calling, in-frame beta chains only. Identical CDR3 protein sequences are pooled into one entry, listed with their most common genes and DNA. TCRdb, not the original authors, processed these V and J calls. This sample comprises some 550,000 distinct CDR3 sequences, around 50% of them detected only once. The biggest ten clones account for approximately 25% of the sample.

A distance of 19 bases separates the germline ends of V and J, which lose 0 bases and 13 bases respectively. The germline V gene gives CDR1 as SQVTM and CDR2 as ANQGSEA. The CDR3 goes from the cysteine to the phenylalanine over 14 residues. Only the CDR3 region is kept as DNA, spanning 42 bases read in frame from base 1. The chain joins TRBV29-1 to TRBJ2-4; the D gene lacks a confident call. The sequenced sample consisted of blood. The sequence came from a man older than 75 in good health. CDR3 protein: CSVEDLRPQRKQYF. The DNA reads as follows: TGCAGCGTTGAAGACTTGAGACCACAAAGGAAGCAGTACTTC.